What follows are 20 T cell receptor beta chains derived from one specimen sequenced in a study of metastatic and nonmetastatic thyroid tumors. TCRdb re-clonotyped the PCR reads via MiXCR. In the table there are 20,000 or so clones, more than 15% of which are singletons. No treatment of any kind had been given to any patient before thyroid surgery. Material: tumor tissue. All receptors derive from a female donor with papillary thyroid cancer or a benign thyroid nodule (not recorded which). Some clones in this sample may be carry-over from other donors' samples.

This clone was detected ten times or more. The chain recombines TRBV20-1 with TRBJ2-1, with TRBD1 as a possible D gene (6 bases). Germline-derived CDR1 and CDR2 are DFQATT and SNEGSKA (reference sequence). This CDR3 is built from 16 residues. Trimming took off 2 bases at V and 5 bases at J, with 19 bases between the two ends. The CDR3 nucleotides read TGCAGTGCTAGATCTAGACCGGGGACATATCACAATGAGCAGTTCTTC. Translation: CSARSRPGTYHNEQFF.

This clone has a count of ten or more. A read error may be the cause here, since a much bigger clone is one base away. The V and J genes are TRBV6-5 and TRBJ2-3; 7 positions agree with TRBD2. V lost 2 bases to trimming and J lost 4 bases; unmatched junction nucleotides: 6. Germline values: CDR1 MNHEY, CDR2 SVGAGI. This CDR3 spans 15 amino acids. The CDR3 sequence: CASSYREGMPDTQYF. In DNA form, the CDR3 reads TGTGCCAGCAGTTACAGGGAGGGTATGCCAGATACGCAGTATTTT.

The rearrangement joins TRBV5-1 to TRBJ2-7, with D possibly being TRBD2 (6 bases). Germline CDR1 and CDR2: SGHRS and YFSETQ. The CDR3 runs 13 residues. V lost 3 bases and J 3 bases, leaving 10 bases between the germline ends. This CDR3 is CASSSRENYEQYF. Here the CDR3 DNA reads TGCGCCAGCAGCTCTCGGGAGAACTACGAGCAGTACTTC.

This clone was seen repeatedly, ten times or more. This chain uses TRBV6-2 or TRBV6-3 with TRBJ1-4, with 8 positions matching TRBD1. The CDR3 is made up of 14 amino acids. Germline V gives CDR1 MNHEY, CDR2 SVGEGT. V shed 5 bases, J shed 11 bases, and the junction held 10 bases outside the gene matches. The CDR3 loop reads CASSPNDRGGKLFF. CDR3 DNA sequence: TGTGCCAGCAGTCCTAATGACAGGGGAGGGAAACTGTTTTTT.

There are many counts of this clone. The CDR3 is CASSPYQTGGNNSPLHF. DNA for the CDR3: TGTGCCAGCTCACCTTACCAGACAGGGGGCAATAATTCACCCCTCCACTTT. The chain joins TRBV18 to TRBJ1-6; TRBD1 matches 10 bases. Germline CDR1 KGHSH, CDR2 LQKENI. J gave up 5 bases and V 3 bases, and 7 bases lay outside the gene matches. This CDR3 region has 17 residues.

Comment on this clone: Sequence at one end of the junction differs from germline and may be a read error. This chain uses TRBV6-1 with TRBJ1-5, with D tentatively TRBD1 (5 bases). Germline V gene sequence: CDR1 MNHNS, CDR2 SASEGT. The CDR3 covers 18 residues. The CDR3 DNA reads TGTGCCAGCGGTGAACTTCTAGGCAGGGTGAACGGCAGTCAGCCCCAGCATTTT. Residues: CASGELLGRVNGSQPQHF.

The chain couples TRBV3-1 to TRBJ1-2; a weak D match, TRBD1 (5 bases). The CDR3 length is 12 residues. Looked up from germline, CDR1 is LGHDT and CDR2 is YNNKEL (reference sequence). Trimming took off 4 bases at V and 8 bases at J, with 11 bases between the two ends. CDR3 nucleotides: TGTGCCAGCAGCCTTGGGGGTAGAGGCTACACCTTC. Translation: CASSLGGRGYTF.

This clone was seen repeatedly, ten times or more. The sample holds other DNA sequences that translate to the same CDR3. V gene TRBV20-1 combines with J gene TRBJ2-5; maybe TRBD2 (6 bases). The V end was cut by 7 bases, the J end by 1 base, with 16 bases between. This CDR3 has 14 amino acids. CDR1 and CDR2 (germline): DFQATT, SNEGSKA (reference sequence). The chain's CDR3 is CSVRGGAFQETQYF. Here the CDR3 DNA reads TGCAGTGTAAGAGGCGGGGCCTTCCAAGAGACCCAGTACTTC.

This clone is large in the sample. V is TRBV19 and J is TRBJ1-2; 9 nucleotides align to TRBD1. Germline trimming cut 10 bases from V and 8 bases from J; bases unmatched to any gene: 5. The CDR3 loop spans 11 amino acids. Germline V gene lookup returns CDR1 LNHDA and CDR2 SQIVND (reference sequence). The CDR3 DNA is TGTGCCACTGACAGGGGGTACGGCTACACCTTC. Translated: CATDRGYGYTF.

The chain has TRBV2 and TRBJ2-3, with TRBD2 matching over 14 bases. Per the germline V gene, CDR1 is SNHLY and CDR2 is FYNNEI. CDR3 length: 17 amino acids. Trimming at V came to 4 bases and at J to 6 bases, leaving 9 bases not matched to a gene. CDR3 sequence (DNA): TGTGCCAGCAGTGCGGGACTAGCGGGGGCATGTTGGGATACGCAGTATTTT. As protein: CASSAGLAGACWDTQYF.

This clone appeared a few times. Just one base apart from a much larger clone, this may be a read error. The V and J genes are TRBV20-1 and TRBJ2-3; 11 bases match TRBD2. CDR1 is DFQATT and CDR2 is SNEGSKA in the germline V gene (reference sequence). The CDR3 length is 16 residues. V gave up 2 bases and J gave up 5 bases; unmatched junction bases: 9. The CDR3 region is CSARLAGGLVEDTQYF. The CDR3 DNA sequence: TGCAGTGCTAGACTAGCGGGAGGCTTGGTGGAAGATACGCAGTATTTT.

This clone has a count of ten or more. Other nucleotide sequences from this sample produce the same CDR3. The V gene is TRBV29-1, the J gene TRBJ1-1, with TRBD1 as a possible D gene (5 bases). The germline V gene has CDR1 SQVTM and CDR2 ANQGSEA. V was shortened by 2 bases and J by 5 bases, with 9 bases between the two germline ends. This CDR3 is 12 amino acids long. The CDR3 nucleotides read TGCAGCGTTGAAATGGGGGGTACTGAAGCTTTCTTT. This codes for CSVEMGGTEAFF.

This clone was counted many times. The rearrangement links TRBV5-6 to TRBJ1-2; tentatively, D is TRBD1 (6 bases). The CDR3 is 13 amino acids. In germline, CDR1 is SGHDT, CDR2 YYEEEE. Trimming stripped 0 bases from V and 6 bases from J, with 9 bases between. The CDR3 sequence: CASSLDREHGYTF. CDR3 in DNA: TGTGCCAGCAGCTTGGACAGGGAACATGGCTACACCTTC.

This clone has at least ten counts. The chain joins TRBV7-9 to TRBJ1-5; D is unclear. This CDR3 is 14 amino acids long. The V gene lost 2 bases and the J gene lost 6 bases, with 11 bases spanning the gap. Germline V gene data show CDR1 as SEHNR and CDR2 as FQNEAQ (reference sequence). The DNA for the CDR3 is TGTGCCAGCAGCTTATCCGGGTCGGGTCAGCCCCAGCATTTT. It yields the protein CASSLSGSGQPQHF.

This clone has at least ten counts. This sequence joins TRBV20-1 and TRBJ1-6; the D gene is possibly TRBD1 (5 bases). CDR3 length: 14 residues. CDR1 is DFQATT and CDR2 is SNEGSKA in the germline V gene (reference sequence). The V and J ends lost 4 bases and 5 bases respectively, with 12 bases between them. CDR3 nucleotide sequence: TGCAGTGCTACCCAGGGCCCGAATAATTCACCCCTCCACTTT. It encodes CSATQGPNNSPLHF.

The sample holds a few counts of this clone. The junction differs from germline at one of its ends, possibly a read error. CDR3 loop: CATSARDRPTYEQYF. CDR3 in DNA: TGCGCCACCAGTGCCCGGGACAGACCGACCTACGAGCAGTACTTC. This chain uses TRBV24-1 with TRBJ2-7; TRBD1 agrees at 7 bases. The CDR3 is 15 amino acids. The germline V gene has CDR1 KGHDR and CDR2 SFDVKD.

This clone was counted between two and nine times. The CDR3 does not end in the conserved phenylalanine or tryptophan, so this is likely a read error. This chain connects TRBV28 to TRBJ2-7; 7 positions agree with TRBD1. The CDR3 is 15 residues long. Germline V lookup: CDR1 MDHEN, CDR2 SYDVKM. The CDR3 coding sequence is TGTGCCAGCAGTCTCGACAGGGCCCTGAGCAACGATCAGTACTCC. This gives the protein CASSLDRALSNDQYS.

This chain joins TRBV7-9 and TRBJ2-7; unclear D gene. Germline CDR1 reads SEHNR; CDR2 reads FQNEAQ (reference sequence). This CDR3 region has 14 residues. V dropped 1 base and J dropped 3 bases, with 10 bases sitting between them. The CDR3 loop reads CASSLGGSFYEQYF. The CDR3 DNA is TGTGCCAGCAGCTTAGGGGGTAGCTTCTACGAGCAGTACTTC.

Many counts were recorded for this clone. The chain has TRBV7-9 and TRBJ1-3; the D gene is possibly TRBD1 (6 bases). Deletions cut 3 bases from V and 0 bases from J, with 18 bases between. The CDR3 runs to 18 residues. Germline values: CDR1 SEHNR, CDR2 FQNEAQ (reference sequence). The CDR3 bases are TGTGCCAGCAGCTTGGGATGGACAGTCCCTTACTCTGGAAACACCATATATTTT. This sequence encodes CASSLGWTVPYSGNTIYF. The whole variable domain, filled in from reference TRBV7-9 and TRBJ1-3, reads DTGVSQNPRHKITKRGQNVTFRCDPISEHNRLYWYRQTLGQGPEFLTYFQNEAQLEKSRLLSDRFSAERPKGSFSTLEIQRTEQGDSAMYLCASSLGWTVPYSGNTIYFGEGSWLTVV.

Ten or more counts support this clone. The chain carries TRBV7-6 and TRBJ2-1; 8 nucleotides agree with TRBD2. The V gene's germline CDR1 is SGHVS and CDR2 FNYEAQ. Trimming took 4 bases from V and 12 from J; bases not matched to a gene: 11. This CDR3 is built from 14 residues. CDR3 DNA: TGTGCCAGCAGCTCCTCTAGCGCCGCGGGGGGGCAGTTCTTC. Its protein product is CASSSSSAAGGQFF.